The clone carrying this T cell receptor (beta chain) was counted a single time. The sample belongs to a study of cytomegalovirus exposure and HLA in healthy donors. Across the whole study: In terms of ancestry, the Caucasian-associated cluster contained about 81% of the roughly 400 genotyped donors.

Losses at the gene ends were 3 bases for V and 2 bases for J; bases not matched to a gene: 4. This CDR3 has 15 residues. Germline lookup yields CDR1 SNHLY and CDR2 FYNNEI. PCR involved 60 Vbeta and 13 Jbeta primers. Some clones are missing from TCRdb's copy, which holds only in-frame ones; the method was immunoSEQ multiplex PCR. The sample records under 150,000 clones, 74% being singletons. The sample taken for sequencing was PBMCs. The rearrangement uses TRBV2 and TRBJ2-5, with 9 bases that match TRBD2. The clonotype was recovered from a woman between 40 and 55 years old in good health and CMV-seropositive. The CDR3 sequence: CASSDGLAGQETQYF. The DNA of the CDR3 is TGTGCCAGCAGTGATGGCCTAGCGGGGCAAGAGACCCAGTACTTC.